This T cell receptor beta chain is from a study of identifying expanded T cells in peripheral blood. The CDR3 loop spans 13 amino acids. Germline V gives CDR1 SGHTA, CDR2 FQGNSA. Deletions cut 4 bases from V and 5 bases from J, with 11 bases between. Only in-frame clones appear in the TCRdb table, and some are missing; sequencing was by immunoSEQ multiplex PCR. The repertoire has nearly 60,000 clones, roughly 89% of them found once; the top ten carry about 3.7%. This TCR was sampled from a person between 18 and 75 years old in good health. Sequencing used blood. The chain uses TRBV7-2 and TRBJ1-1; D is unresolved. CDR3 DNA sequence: TGTGCCAGCAGCTCCCGGACGGGAACTGAAGCTTTCTTT. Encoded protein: CASSSRTGTEAFF.